Following are 21 T cell receptor beta chains from one sample sequenced in a study of T-cell reconstitution after alpha-beta-depleted transplantation in children. Unique molecular identifiers were incorporated into the prepared TCRbeta library. TCRdb re-called the PCR reads through MiXCR, storing one row per CDR3 protein. The repertoire holds hundreds of thousands of distinct CDR3 sequences, with roughly 13% as singletons. This material consisted of PBMCs, mostly from graft donor cells, taken 360 days after TCRalphabeta/CD19-depleted stem cell transplant. The source of these receptors is a male patient younger than 18 who had a stem cell transplant for acute myeloid leukemia, so the T cells may come from the graft donor.

The genes are TRBV5-6 and TRBJ2-3; 10 bases are a match to TRBD1. CDR3 size: 15 residues. Germline assignment: CDR1 SGHDT and CDR2 YYEEEE. Unmatched junction bases numbered 5, after V lost 4 bases and J lost 3 bases. The CDR3 reads CASSRGQGLTDTQYF. CDR3 nucleotides: TGTGCCAGCAGCCGGGGACAGGGGTTAACAGATACGCAGTATTTT.

This clonotype was counted only a few times. This rearrangement joins TRBV27 to TRBJ2-7; D call uncertain. This CDR3 region has 15 residues. The germline V gene has CDR1 MNHEY and CDR2 SMNVEV (reference sequence). Trimming stripped 4 bases from V and 4 bases from J, with 17 bases between. CDR3 sequence (DNA): TGTGCCAGCAGTTACAGCTTCCTGCAGGCGTACGAGCAGTACTTC. Translated, it gives CASSYSFLQAYEQYF.

The V and J genes are TRBV7-2 and TRBJ2-7, with 7 bases lining up with TRBD2. CDR3 length: 14 amino acids. V dropped 5 bases and J dropped 3; count of bases not matched to a gene: 7. The germline V gene encodes CDR1 SGHTA and CDR2 FQGNSA. The DNA of the CDR3 is TGTGCCAGCAGCACTAGCGCCCCCCTCTACGAGCAGTACTTC. Amino acid sequence: CASSTSAPLYEQYF.

The CDR3 here is CASSLNGANSGNTIYF. In DNA form, the CDR3 reads TGCGCCAGCAGCCTCAACGGGGCAAACTCTGGAAACACCATATATTTT. The V gene is TRBV4-1, the J gene TRBJ1-3, with a tentative D call TRBD1 (5 bases). The CDR3 is made up of 16 amino acids. Trimming removed 4 bases at V and 0 bases at J, with 13 bases between. CDR1 is MGHRA, CDR2 YSYEKL, per germline.

This clonotype was counted only a few times. The rearrangement links TRBV27 to TRBJ2-5, with D possibly being TRBD1 (5 bases). CDR3 length: 18 residues. V gave up 6 bases and J gave up 1 base, with 24 bases separating them. Germline V CDR1 and CDR2: MNHEY, SMNVEV (reference sequence). The CDR3 nucleotides read TGTGCCAGCAGCCCATTATGGGGCGGAGCCCCCCTCCAAGAGACCCAGTACTTC. Translated, it gives CASSPLWGGAPLQETQYF.

This clonotype occurred a few times. J is TRBJ2-3 and V is TRBV4-2, with D possibly being TRBD2 (5 bases). The V and J ends lost 1 base and 5 bases respectively, with 16 bases between them. The CDR3 is 16 residues long. Germline CDR1 is LGHNA and CDR2 is YNFKEQ. The DNA of the CDR3 is TGTGCCAGCAGCCAAGCGCAGCCACTAGTTGGAGATACGCAGTATTTT. The encoded protein is CASSQAQPLVGDTQYF.

This clonotype was picked up many times. The V gene is TRBV29-1, the J gene TRBJ2-3; D not resolved. Germline CDR1 reads SQVTM; CDR2 reads ANQGSEA. The CDR3 has 12 residues. The CDR3 bases are TGCACCCTTCGGCTCGGTCCAGATACGCAGTATTTT. It specifies CTLRLGPDTQYF.

Many counts were recorded for this clonotype. V is TRBV25-1 and J is TRBJ2-5; 10 positions agree with TRBD1. Germline V gene data show CDR1 as MGHDK and CDR2 as SYGVNS. V was pared by 4 bases and J by 4 bases, with 15 bases of the junction left unmatched. The CDR3 is 18 amino acids. In nucleotides, the CDR3 is TGTGCCAGCAGTGCCACGACAGGGGGCAATTGGTTGGCAGAGACCCAGTACTTC. Its protein product is CASSATTGGNWLAETQYF.

The chain links TRBV20-1 to TRBJ1-1, with TRBD1 as a possible D gene (5 bases). The CDR3 runs to 13 residues. The V end lost 6 bases, the J end lost 0 bases, and 11 bases lay between the germline ends. Germline-derived CDR1 and CDR2 are DFQATT and SNEGSKA (reference sequence). The DNA of the CDR3 is TGCAGTGCCGAAGGGGCCGTGAACACTGAAGCTTTCTTT. Amino acids: CSAEGAVNTEAFF.

The chain carries TRBV5-5 and TRBJ2-7; TRBD1 or TRBD2 may be the D gene (5 bases each). This CDR3 is built from 13 residues. Trimming took 10 bases from V and 6 from J, leaving 20 bases between them. CDR1 and CDR2 (germline): SGHKS, YYEKEE (reference sequence). The CDR3 sequence is CAGRIRGDGEQYF. CDR3 nucleotides: TGTGCCGGGAGAATAAGGGGAGATGGCGAGCAGTACTTC.

This clonotype appeared a few times. The gene calls are TRBV6-2 or TRBV6-3 and TRBJ2-7; TRBD2 agrees at 12 bases. The germline gives CDR1 MNHEY, CDR2 SVGEGT. J lost 7 bases, V lost 6 bases, and 4 bases had no gene match. This CDR3 region has 13 residues. CDR3: CASRRLAGVEQYF. In DNA form, the CDR3 reads TGTGCCAGCAGGAGACTAGCGGGAGTGGAGCAGTACTTC.

This clonotype has a single count. The gene calls are TRBV6-1 and TRBJ2-5; D uncertain. Germline CDR1 reads MNHNS; CDR2 reads SASEGT. The V and J ends lost 7 bases and 7 bases respectively, with 19 bases between them. The CDR3 is 14 amino acids. The CDR3 DNA sequence: TGTGCCAGCACCAAGGACGGGTCGATGGGGACCCAGTACTTC. Translating gives CASTKDGSMGTQYF.

The chain is built from TRBV28 and TRBJ2-1, with a weak D call TRBD2 (6 bases). From germline, CDR1 is MDHEN and CDR2 SYDVKM. V was trimmed by 7 bases and J by 3 bases, leaving 19 bases between them. The CDR3 totals 16 residues. DNA for the CDR3: TGTGCCAGCAAAAGTATTCAAAGGAGGGTCTACAATGAGCAGTTCTTC. Its translation is CASKSIQRRVYNEQFF.

The J gene is TRBJ2-7, the V gene TRBV11-2, with TRBD2 matching over 10 bases. Germline V gives CDR1 SGHAT, CDR2 FQNNGV. The junction had 16 bases not matched to a gene; V was cut back by 5 bases and J by 3 bases. The length of the CDR3 is 18 residues. DNA of the CDR3: TGTGCCAGCAGCCCCTTCCCGGTCACTAGCGGGACCTTCTACGAGCAGTACTTC. Encoded protein: CASSPFPVTSGTFYEQYF.

V is TRBV20-1 and J is TRBJ2-3; no definite D call. V shed 6 bases and J shed 0 bases, with 19 bases lying between them. Germline CDR1 DFQATT, CDR2 SNEGSKA (reference sequence). CDR3 length equals 16 residues. CDR3 sequence: CSASHRVTPSTDTQYF. The CDR3 DNA reads as TGCAGTGCCTCCCATAGAGTAACTCCTAGCACAGATACGCAGTATTTT.

This clonotype occurred a few times. CDR3 sequence reads: CASSLGLAEYF. As DNA, the CDR3 is TGTGCCAGCAGCCTCGGTCTAGCTGAGTACTTC. The chain couples TRBV28 to TRBJ2-5; perhaps TRBD2 as D (5 bases). The germline V gene has CDR1 MDHEN and CDR2 SYDVKM. The CDR3 has 11 residues. Trimming shortened V by 6 bases and J by 12 bases, and 14 bases separated the two germline ends. Full variable domain (rest looked up from reference TRBV28 and TRBJ2-5): DVKVTQSSRYLVKRTGEKVFLECVQDMDHENMFWYRQDPGLGLRLIYFSYDVKMKEKGDIPEGYSVSREKKERFSLILESASTNQTSMYLCASSLGLAEYFGPGTRLLVL.

This clonotype came up a few times. The CDR3 DNA follows: TGTGCCAGCACCGTGACAGGGGAGACCCAGTACTTC. As protein: CASTVTGETQYF. The gene calls are TRBV12-3 or TRBV12-4 and TRBJ2-5, with 7 bases aligning to TRBD1. The V and J ends lost 7 bases and 5 bases, in that order; junction bases with no gene match: 4. The CDR3 runs 12 residues.

The sample holds a few counts of this clonotype. V gene TRBV12-3 or TRBV12-4 combines with J gene TRBJ2-5, with D possibly called TRBD1 or TRBD2 (6 bases each). The germline V and J ends were trimmed by 4 bases and 5 bases, with 26 bases remaining between them. The CDR3 sequence is 18 residues long. The chain's CDR3 is CASSSGFPRGLPGETQYF. As DNA, the CDR3 is TGTGCCAGCAGTTCCGGGTTCCCCCGGGGGCTACCCGGGGAGACCCAGTACTTC.

This chain joins TRBV10-3 and TRBJ2-1, with D perhaps TRBD1 or TRBD2 (5 bases each). This CDR3 region has 11 residues. V lost 2 bases and J lost 12, with 8 bases in between. Germline V lookup: CDR1 ENHRY, CDR2 SYGVKD. The DNA of the CDR3 is TGTGCCATCAGTGAGGTGAGGGGGCAGTTCTTC. Residues: CAISEVRGQFF.

The table lists this clonotype with many counts. The chain is built from TRBV7-6 and TRBJ2-7; 10 positions match TRBD2. The germline CDR1 and CDR2 sequences are SGHVS and FNYEAQ. V was clipped by 8 bases and J by 0 bases; unmatched bases: 10. The CDR3 is 16 residues long. DNA for the CDR3: TGTGCCAGCGTGGGGCTAGCGGGAGTGGGCTCCTACGAGCAGTACTTC. The encoded protein is CASVGLAGVGSYEQYF. Supplemented by reference TRBV7-6 and TRBJ2-7, the full variable domain reads GAGVSQSPRYKVTKRGQDVALRCDPISGHVSLYWYRQALGQGPEFLTYFNYEAQQDKSGLPNDRFSAERPEGSISTLTIQRTEQRDSAMYRCASVGLAGVGSYEQYFGPGTRLTVT.

Details on this clonotype: The final CDR3 position lacks the conserved phenylalanine or tryptophan, pointing to a likely read error. No DNA is shown, since the ends of the CDR3 on it are uncertain; the CDR3 is the one TCRdb lists. The V call is TRBV7-9, the J call TRBJ2-4; the table's D call of TRBD2 was not tested on the DNA. Germline V gives CDR1 SEHNR, CDR2 FQNEAQ (reference sequence). Both ends counted, the CDR3 spans 9 residues. CDR3 amino acids: CASSPAGKL.